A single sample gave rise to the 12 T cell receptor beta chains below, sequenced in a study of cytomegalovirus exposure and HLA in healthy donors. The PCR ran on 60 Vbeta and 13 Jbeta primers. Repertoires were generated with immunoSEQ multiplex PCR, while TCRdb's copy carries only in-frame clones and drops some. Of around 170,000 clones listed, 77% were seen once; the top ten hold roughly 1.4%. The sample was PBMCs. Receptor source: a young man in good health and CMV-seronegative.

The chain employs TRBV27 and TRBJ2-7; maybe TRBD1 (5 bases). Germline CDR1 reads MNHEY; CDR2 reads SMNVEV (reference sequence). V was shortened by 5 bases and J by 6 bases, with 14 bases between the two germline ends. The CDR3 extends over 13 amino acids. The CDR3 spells CASSEYDRTEQYF. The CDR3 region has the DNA TGTGCCAGCAGTGAGTATGACAGAACCGAGCAGTACTTC.

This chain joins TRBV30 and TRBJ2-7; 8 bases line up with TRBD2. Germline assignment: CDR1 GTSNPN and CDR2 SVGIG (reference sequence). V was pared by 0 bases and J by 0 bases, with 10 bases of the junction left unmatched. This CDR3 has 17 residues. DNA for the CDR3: TGTGCCTGGAGTGTCGGGTTAGCGGGGAGGATCTCCTACGAGCAGTACTTC. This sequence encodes CAWSVGLAGRISYEQYF.

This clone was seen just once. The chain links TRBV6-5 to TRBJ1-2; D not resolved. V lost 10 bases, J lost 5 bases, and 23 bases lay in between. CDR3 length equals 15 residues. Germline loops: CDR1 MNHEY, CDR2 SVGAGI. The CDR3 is CANPTTRQKTYGYTF. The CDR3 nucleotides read TGTGCCAACCCAACCACCCGCCAGAAGACTTATGGCTACACCTTC.

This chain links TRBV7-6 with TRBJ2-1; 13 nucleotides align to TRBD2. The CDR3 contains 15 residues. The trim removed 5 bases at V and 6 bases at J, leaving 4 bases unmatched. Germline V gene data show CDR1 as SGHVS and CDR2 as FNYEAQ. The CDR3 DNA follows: TGTGCCAGCAGCGCGGGACTAGCGGGAAGCAATGAGCAGTTCTTC. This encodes CASSAGLAGSNEQFF.

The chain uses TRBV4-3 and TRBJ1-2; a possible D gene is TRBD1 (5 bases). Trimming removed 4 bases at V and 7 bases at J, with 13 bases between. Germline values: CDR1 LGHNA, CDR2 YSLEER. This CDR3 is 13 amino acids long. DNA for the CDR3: TGCGCCAGCAGCCGCCAGGGAGGTGGTGGCTACACCTTC. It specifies CASSRQGGGGYTF.

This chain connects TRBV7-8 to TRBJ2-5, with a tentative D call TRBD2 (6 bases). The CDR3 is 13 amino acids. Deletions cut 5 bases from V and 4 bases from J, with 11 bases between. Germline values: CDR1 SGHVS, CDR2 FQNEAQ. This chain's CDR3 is CASSPSGLETQYF. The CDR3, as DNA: TGTGCCAGCAGCCCGAGCGGGCTAGAGACCCAGTACTTC.

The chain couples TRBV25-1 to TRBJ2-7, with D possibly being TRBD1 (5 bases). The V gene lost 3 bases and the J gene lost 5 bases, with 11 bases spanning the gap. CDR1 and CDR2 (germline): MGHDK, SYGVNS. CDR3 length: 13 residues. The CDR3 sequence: CASSDLDSDEQYF. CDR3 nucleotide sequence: TGTGCCAGCAGTGATTTAGACAGCGACGAGCAGTACTTC.

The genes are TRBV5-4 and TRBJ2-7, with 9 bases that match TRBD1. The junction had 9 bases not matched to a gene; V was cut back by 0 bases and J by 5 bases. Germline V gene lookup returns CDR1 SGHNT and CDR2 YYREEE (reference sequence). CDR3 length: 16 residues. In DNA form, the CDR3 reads TGTGCCAGCAGCTTGGAGGTGGTGGGACAGGGCCACGAGCAGTACTTC. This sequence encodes CASSLEVVGQGHEQYF.

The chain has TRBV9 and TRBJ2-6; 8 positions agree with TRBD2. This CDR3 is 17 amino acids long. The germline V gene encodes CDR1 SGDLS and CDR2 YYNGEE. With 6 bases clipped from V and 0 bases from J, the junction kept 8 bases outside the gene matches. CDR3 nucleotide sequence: TGTGCCAGCACCAAAGCGGGAGTACTCTCTGGGGCCAACGTCCTGACTTTC. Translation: CASTKAGVLSGANVLTF.

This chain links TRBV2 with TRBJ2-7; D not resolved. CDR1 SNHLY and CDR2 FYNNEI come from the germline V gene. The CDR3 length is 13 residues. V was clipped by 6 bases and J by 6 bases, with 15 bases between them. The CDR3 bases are TGTGCCAGCAGGGAGACGGTTATGCTCGAGCAGTACTTC. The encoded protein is CASRETVMLEQYF.

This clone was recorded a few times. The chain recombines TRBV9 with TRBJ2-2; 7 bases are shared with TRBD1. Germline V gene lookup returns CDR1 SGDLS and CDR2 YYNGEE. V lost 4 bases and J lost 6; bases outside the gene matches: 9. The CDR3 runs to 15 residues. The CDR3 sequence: CASSSLQGPPGELFF. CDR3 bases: TGTGCCAGCAGCAGCCTACAGGGGCCTCCCGGGGAGCTGTTTTTT.

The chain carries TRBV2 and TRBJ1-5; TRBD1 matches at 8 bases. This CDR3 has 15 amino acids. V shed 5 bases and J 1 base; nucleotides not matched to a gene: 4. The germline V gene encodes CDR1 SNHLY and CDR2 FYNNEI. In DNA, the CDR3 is TGTGCCAGCAGTAAAGACAGGGGAAGCAATCAGCCCCAGCATTTT. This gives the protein CASSKDRGSNQPQHF. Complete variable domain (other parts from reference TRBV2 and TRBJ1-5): EPEVTQTPSHQVTQMGQEVILRCVPISNHLYFYWYRQILGQKVEFLVSFYNNEISEKSEIFDDQFSVERPDGSNFTLKIRSTKLEDSAMYFCASSKDRGSNQPQHFGDGTRLSIL.